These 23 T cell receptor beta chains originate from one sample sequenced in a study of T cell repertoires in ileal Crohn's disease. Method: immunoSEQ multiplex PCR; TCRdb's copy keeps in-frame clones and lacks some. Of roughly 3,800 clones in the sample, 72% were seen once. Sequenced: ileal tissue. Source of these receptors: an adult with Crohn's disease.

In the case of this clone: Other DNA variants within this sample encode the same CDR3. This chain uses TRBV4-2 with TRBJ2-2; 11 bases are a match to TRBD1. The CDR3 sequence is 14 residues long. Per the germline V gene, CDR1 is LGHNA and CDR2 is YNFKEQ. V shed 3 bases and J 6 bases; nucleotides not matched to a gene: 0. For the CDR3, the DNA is TGTGCCAGCAGCCAGGACAGGGGGCCCGGGGAGCTGTTTTTT. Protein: CASSQDRGPGELFF.

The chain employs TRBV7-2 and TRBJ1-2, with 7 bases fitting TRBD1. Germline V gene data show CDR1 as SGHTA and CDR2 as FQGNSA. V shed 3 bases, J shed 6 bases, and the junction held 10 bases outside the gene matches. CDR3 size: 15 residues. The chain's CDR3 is CASSLTQGQLNGYTF. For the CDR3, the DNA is TGTGCCAGCAGCTTGACCCAGGGACAGTTAAATGGCTACACCTTC.

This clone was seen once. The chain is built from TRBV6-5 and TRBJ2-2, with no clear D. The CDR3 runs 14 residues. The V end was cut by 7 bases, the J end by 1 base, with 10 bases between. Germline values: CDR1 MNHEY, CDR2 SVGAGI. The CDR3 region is CASTRPGNTGELFF. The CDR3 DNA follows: TGTGCCAGCACCCGACCAGGGAACACCGGGGAGCTGTTTTTT.

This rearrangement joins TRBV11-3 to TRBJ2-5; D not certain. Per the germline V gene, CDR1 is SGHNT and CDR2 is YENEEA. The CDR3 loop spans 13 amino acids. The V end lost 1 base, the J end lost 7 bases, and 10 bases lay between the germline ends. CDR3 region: CASSLAFLRTQYF. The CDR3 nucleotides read TGTGCCAGCAGCTTAGCGTTCCTACGGACCCAGTACTTC. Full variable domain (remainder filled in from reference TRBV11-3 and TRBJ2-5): EAGVVQSPRYKIIEKKQPVAFWCNPISGHNTLYWYLQNLGQGPELLIRYENEEAVDDSQLPKDRFSAERLKGVDSTLKIQPAELGDSAVYLCASSLAFLRTQYFGPGTRLLVL.

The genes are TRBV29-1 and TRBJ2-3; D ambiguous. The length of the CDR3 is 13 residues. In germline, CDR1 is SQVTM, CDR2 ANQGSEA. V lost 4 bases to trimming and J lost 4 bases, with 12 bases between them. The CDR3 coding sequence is TGCAGCGTTGGGCTGTCAGGCGCAGATACGCAGTATTTT. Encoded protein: CSVGLSGADTQYF.

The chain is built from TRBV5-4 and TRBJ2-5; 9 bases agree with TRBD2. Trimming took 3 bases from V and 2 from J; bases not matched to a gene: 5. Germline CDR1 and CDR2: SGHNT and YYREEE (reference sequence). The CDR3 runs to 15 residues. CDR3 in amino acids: CASSSPSGTQETQYF. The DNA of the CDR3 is TGTGCCAGCAGCTCTCCTAGCGGGACACAAGAGACCCAGTACTTC.

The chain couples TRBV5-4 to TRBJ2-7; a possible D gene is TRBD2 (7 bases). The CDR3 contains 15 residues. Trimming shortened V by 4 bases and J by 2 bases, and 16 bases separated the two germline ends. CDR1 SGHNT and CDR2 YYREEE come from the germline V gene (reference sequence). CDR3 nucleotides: TGTGCCAGCAGCCCCGGCCGCGGGGGCACCTACGAGCAGTACTTC. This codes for CASSPGRGGTYEQYF.

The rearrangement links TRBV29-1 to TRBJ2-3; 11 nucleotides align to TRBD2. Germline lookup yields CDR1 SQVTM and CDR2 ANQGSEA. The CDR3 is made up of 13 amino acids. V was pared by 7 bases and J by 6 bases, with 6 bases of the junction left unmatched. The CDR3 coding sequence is TGCAGCGCTAGACTAGCGGGAAGGGATACGCAGTATTTT. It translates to CSARLAGRDTQYF.

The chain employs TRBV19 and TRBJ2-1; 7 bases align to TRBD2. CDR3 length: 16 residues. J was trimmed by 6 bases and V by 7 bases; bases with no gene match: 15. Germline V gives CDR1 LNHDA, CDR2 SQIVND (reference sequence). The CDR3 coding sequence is TGTGCCAGTACGTTCGGGACTACCCTAAATTTCAATGAGCAGTTCTTC. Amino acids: CASTFGTTLNFNEQFF.

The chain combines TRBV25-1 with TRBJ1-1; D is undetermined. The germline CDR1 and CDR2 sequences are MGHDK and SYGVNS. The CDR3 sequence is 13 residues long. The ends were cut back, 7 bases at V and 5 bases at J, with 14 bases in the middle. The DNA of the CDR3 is TGTGCCAGCAATCTGGGAGGTGGAACTGAAGCTTTCTTT. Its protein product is CASNLGGGTEAFF.

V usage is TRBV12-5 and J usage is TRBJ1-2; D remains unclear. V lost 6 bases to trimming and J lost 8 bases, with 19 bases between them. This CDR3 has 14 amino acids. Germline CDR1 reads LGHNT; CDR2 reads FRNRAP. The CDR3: CASGLPEGVGGYTF. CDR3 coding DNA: TGTGCTAGTGGCCTCCCCGAGGGAGTTGGCGGCTACACCTTC. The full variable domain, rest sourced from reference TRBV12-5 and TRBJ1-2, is DARVTQTPRHKVTEMGQEVTMRCQPILGHNTVFWYRQTMMQGLELLAYFRNRAPLDDSGMPKDRFSAEMPDATLATLKIQPSEPRDSAVYFCASGLPEGVGGYTFGSGTRLTVV.

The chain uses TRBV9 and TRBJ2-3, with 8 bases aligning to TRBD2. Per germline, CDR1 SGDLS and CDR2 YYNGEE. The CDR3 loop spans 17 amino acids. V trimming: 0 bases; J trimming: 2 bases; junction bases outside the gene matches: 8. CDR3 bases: TGTGCCAGCAGCGTAGAGGGCGGGGGGAGCTTCACAGATACGCAGTATTTT. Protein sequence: CASSVEGGGSFTDTQYF.

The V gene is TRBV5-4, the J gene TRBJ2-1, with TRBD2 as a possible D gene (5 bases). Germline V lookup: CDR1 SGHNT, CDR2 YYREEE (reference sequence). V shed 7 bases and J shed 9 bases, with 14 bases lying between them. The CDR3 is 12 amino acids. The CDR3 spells CASQQTAGEQFF. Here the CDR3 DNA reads TGTGCCAGCCAACAGACGGCGGGTGAGCAGTTCTTC.

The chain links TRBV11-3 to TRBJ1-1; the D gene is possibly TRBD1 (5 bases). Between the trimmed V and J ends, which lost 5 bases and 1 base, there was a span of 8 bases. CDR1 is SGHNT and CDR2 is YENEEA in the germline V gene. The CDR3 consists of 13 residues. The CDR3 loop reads CASSRTQNTEAFF. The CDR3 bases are TGTGCCAGCAGCCGGACACAGAACACTGAAGCTTTCTTT. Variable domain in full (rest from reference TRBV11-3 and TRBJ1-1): EAGVVQSPRYKIIEKKQPVAFWCNPISGHNTLYWYLQNLGQGPELLIRYENEEAVDDSQLPKDRFSAERLKGVDSTLKIQPAELGDSAVYLCASSRTQNTEAFFGQGTRLTVV.

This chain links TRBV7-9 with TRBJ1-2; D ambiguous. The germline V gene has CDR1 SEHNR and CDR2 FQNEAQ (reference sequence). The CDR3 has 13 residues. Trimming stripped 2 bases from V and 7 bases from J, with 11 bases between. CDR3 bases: TGTGCCAGCAGCTTAACAGATAACACTGGCTACACCTTC. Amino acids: CASSLTDNTGYTF.

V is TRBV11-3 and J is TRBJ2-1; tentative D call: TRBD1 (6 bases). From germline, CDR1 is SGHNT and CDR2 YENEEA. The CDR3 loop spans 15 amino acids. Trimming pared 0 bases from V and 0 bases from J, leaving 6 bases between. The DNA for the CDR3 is TGTGCCAGCAGCTTAGAGGACAGCTCCTACAATGAGCAGTTCTTC. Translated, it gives CASSLEDSSYNEQFF.

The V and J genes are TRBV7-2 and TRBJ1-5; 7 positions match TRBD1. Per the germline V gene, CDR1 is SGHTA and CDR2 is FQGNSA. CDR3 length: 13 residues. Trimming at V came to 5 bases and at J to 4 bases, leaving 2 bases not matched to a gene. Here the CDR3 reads CASSQQGNQPQHF. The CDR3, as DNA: TGTGCCAGCAGCCAACAGGGGAATCAGCCCCAGCATTTT. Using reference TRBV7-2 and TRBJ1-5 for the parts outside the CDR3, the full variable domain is GAGVSQSPSNKVTEKGKDVELRCDPISGHTALYWYRQSLGQGLEFLIYFQGNSAPDKSGLPSDRFSAERTGGSVSTLTIQRTQQEDSAVYLCASSQQGNQPQHFGDGTRLSIL.

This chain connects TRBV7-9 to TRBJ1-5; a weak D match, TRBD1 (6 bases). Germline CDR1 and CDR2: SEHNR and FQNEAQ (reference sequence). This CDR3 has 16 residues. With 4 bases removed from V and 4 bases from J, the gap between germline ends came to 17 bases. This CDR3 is CASSSTGGGRNQPQHF. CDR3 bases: TGTGCCAGCAGCTCCACGGGCGGGGGCAGAAATCAGCCCCAGCATTTT.

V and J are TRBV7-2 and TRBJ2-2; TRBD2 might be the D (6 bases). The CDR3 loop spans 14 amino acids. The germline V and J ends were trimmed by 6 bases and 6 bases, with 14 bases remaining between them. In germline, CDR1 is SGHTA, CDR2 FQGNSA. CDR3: CASSYNRGAGELFF. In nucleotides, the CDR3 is TGTGCCAGCAGTTACAACCGCGGGGCCGGGGAGCTGTTTTTT.

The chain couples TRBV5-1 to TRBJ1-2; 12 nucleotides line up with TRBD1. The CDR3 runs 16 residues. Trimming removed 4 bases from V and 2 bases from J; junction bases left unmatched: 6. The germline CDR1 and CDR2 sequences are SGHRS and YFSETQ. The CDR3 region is CASSVAGTGGNYGYTF. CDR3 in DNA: TGCGCCAGCAGCGTCGCCGGGACAGGGGGCAACTATGGCTACACCTTC.

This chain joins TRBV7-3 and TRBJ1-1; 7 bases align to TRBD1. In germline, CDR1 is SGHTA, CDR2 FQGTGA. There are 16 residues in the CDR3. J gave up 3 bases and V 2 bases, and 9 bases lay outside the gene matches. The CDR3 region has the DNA TGTGCCAGCAGCTTAGGAGGGGGCATAGGGGACACTGAAGCTTTCTTT. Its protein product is CASSLGGGIGDTEAFF.

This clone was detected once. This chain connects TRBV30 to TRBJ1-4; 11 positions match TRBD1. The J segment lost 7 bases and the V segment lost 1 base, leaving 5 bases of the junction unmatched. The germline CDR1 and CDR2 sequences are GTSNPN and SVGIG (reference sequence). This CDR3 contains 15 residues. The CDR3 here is CAWSGTGGAGEKLFF. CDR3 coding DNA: TGTGCCTGGAGTGGGACAGGGGGCGCTGGTGAAAAACTGTTTTTT.

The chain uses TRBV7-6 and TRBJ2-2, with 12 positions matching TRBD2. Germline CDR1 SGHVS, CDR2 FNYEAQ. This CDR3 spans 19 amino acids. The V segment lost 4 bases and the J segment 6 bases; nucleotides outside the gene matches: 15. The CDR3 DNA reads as TGTGCCAGCAGCTCCGATACAGCCCCTAGCGGGGGGGCCGCCGGGGAGCTGTTTTTT. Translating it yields CASSSDTAPSGGAAGELFF.